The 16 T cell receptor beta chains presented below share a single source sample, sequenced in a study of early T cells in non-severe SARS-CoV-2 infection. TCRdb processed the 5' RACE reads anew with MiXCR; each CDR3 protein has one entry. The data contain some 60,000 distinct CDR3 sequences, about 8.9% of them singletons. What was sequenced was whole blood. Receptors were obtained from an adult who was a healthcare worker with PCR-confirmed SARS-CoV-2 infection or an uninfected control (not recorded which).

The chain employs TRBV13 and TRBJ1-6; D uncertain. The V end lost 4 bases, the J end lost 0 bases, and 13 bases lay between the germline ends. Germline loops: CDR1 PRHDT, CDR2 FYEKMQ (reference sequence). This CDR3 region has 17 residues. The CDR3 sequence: CASSSLAASSYNSPLHF. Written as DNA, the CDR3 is TGTGCCAGCAGCTCTTTAGCGGCGAGCTCCTATAATTCACCCCTCCACTTT.

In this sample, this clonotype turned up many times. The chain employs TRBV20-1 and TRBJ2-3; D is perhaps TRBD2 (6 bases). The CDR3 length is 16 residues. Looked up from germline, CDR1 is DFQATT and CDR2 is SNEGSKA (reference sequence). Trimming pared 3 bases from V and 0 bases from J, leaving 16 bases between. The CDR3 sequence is CSARAGDSSSTDTQYF. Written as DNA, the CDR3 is TGCAGTGCTAGGGCCGGGGACTCCTCTAGCACAGATACGCAGTATTTT.

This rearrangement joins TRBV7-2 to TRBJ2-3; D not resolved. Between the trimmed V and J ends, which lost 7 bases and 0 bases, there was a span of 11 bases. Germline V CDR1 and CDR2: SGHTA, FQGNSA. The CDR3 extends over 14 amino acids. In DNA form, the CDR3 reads TGTGCCAGCAAGGCTTTTTTGAGCACAGATACGCAGTATTTT. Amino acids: CASKAFLSTDTQYF.

CDR3 in amino acids: CSVDVGAAGNQPQHF. CDR3 in DNA: TGCAGCGTTGATGTCGGGGCGGCGGGCAATCAGCCCCAGCATTTT. V is TRBV29-1 and J is TRBJ1-5, with a tentative D call TRBD1 (5 bases). V was cut by 3 bases and J by 2 bases, with 14 bases left in between. CDR3 length: 15 amino acids. Germline CDR1 SQVTM, CDR2 ANQGSEA.

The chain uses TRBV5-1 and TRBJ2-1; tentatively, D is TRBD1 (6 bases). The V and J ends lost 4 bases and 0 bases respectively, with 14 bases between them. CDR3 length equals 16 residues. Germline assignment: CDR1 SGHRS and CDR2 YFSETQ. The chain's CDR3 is CASSEQGLGSYNEQFF. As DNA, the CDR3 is TGCGCCAGCAGCGAACAGGGATTAGGCTCCTACAATGAGCAGTTCTTC. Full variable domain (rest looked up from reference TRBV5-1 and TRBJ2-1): KAGVTQTPRYLIKTRGQQVTLSCSPISGHRSVSWYQQTPGQGLQFLFEYFSETQRNKGNFPGRFSGRQFSNSRSEMNVSTLELGDSALYLCASSEQGLGSYNEQFFGPGTRLTVL.

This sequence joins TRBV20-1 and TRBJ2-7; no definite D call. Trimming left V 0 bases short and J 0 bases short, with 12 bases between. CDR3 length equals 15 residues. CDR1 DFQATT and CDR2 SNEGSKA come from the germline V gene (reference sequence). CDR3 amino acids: CSARDLLAASYEQYF. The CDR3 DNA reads TGCAGTGCTAGAGATCTTTTAGCCGCCTCCTACGAGCAGTACTTC.

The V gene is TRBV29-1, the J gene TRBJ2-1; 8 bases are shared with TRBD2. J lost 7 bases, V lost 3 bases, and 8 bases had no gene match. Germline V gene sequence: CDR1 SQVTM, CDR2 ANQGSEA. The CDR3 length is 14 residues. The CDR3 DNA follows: TGCAGCGTTGATGGAGCGGGAGTTTCGAATGAGCAGTTCTTC. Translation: CSVDGAGVSNEQFF.

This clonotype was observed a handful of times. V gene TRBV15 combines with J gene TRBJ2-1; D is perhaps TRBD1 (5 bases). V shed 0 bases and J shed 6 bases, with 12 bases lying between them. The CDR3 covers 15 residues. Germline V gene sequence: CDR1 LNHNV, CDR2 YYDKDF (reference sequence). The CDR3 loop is CATSREGARVNEQFF. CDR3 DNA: TGTGCCACCAGCAGAGAAGGGGCCCGGGTCAATGAGCAGTTCTTC.

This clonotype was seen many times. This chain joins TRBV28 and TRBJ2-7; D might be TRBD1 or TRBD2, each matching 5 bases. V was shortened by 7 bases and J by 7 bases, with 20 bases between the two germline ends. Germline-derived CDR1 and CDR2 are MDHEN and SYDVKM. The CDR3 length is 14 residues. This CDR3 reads CASKAPRSGGEQYF. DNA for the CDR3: TGTGCCAGCAAGGCCCCAAGAAGTGGGGGAGAGCAGTACTTC.

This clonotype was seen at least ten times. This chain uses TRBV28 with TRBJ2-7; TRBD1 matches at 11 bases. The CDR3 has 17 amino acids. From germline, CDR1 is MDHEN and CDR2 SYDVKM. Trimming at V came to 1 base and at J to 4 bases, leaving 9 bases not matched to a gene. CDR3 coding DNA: TGTGCCAGCAGTTTATTGCCCGGACAGGGGGCTGAGTACGAGCAGTACTTC. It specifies CASSLLPGQGAEYEQYF.

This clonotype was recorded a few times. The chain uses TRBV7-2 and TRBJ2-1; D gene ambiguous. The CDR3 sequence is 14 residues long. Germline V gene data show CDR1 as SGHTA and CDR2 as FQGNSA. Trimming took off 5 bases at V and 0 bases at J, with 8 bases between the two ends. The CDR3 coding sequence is TGTGCCAGCAGCCCCCCCAGCTCCTACAATGAGCAGTTCTTC. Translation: CASSPPSSYNEQFF.

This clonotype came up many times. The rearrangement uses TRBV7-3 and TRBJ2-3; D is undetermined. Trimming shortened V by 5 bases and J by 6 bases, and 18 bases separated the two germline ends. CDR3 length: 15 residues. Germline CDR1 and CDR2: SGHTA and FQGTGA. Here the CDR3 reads CASSPDPTRKDTQYF. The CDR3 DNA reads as TGTGCCAGCAGCCCTGACCCAACCCGTAAGGATACGCAGTATTTT.

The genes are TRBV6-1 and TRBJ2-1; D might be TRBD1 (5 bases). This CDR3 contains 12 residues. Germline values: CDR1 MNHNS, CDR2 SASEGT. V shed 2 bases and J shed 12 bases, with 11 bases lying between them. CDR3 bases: TGTGCCAGCAGTGAACTGGAAAGGGGGCAGTTCTTC. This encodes CASSELERGQFF.

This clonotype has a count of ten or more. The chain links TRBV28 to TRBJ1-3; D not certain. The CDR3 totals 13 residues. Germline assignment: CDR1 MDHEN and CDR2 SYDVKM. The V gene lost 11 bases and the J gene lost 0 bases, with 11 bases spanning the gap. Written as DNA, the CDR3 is TGTGCCTCAAAAATTGGCTCTGGAAACACCATATATTTT. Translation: CASKIGSGNTIYF.

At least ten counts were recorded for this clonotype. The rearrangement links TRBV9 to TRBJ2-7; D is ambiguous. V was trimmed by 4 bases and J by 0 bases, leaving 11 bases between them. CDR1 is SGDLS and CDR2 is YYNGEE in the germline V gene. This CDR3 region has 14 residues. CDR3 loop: CASSHDGSSYEQYF. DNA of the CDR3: TGTGCCAGCAGCCATGACGGTAGCTCCTACGAGCAGTACTTC.

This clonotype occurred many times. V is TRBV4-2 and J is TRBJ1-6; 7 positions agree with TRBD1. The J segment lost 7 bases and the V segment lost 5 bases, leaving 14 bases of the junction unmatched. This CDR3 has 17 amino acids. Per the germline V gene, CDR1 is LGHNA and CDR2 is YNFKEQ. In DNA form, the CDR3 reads TGTGCCAGCAGCGAGACAGGGTTATCTTTCGGAAATTCACCCCTCCACTTT. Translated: CASSETGLSFGNSPLHF.